A selection of T cell receptor beta chains follows, all from one sample in a study of cytomegalovirus exposure and HLA in healthy donors. Here immunoSEQ multiplex PCR was the method, and the copy in TCRdb shows in-frame clones only, minus some. The data contain approximately 120,000 clones, about 74% of them singletons. Sequencing used PBMCs. Every receptor here comes from a woman in her fifties or sixties in good health and CMV-seropositive. Each CDR3 is given with its conserved first and last residue. Each record gives: CDR3 DNA, CDR3 protein, J gene, clone size, V gene, D gene. The D gene is left open where the match is weak. Some rows mark clone size as missing; the rest say once, few, many or name a class of expanded clone.

CDR3 DNA: TGTGCCAGCAGTACCAAAATCCAGGGGGCCGGGCAGCCCCAGCATTTT
CDR3 protein: CASSTKIQGAGQPQHF
J gene: TRBJ1-5
clone size: .
V gene: TRBV6-6
D gene: TRBD1

CDR3 DNA: TGTGCCAGCAGCTTACGAGACCCGGGGGATGAGCCCCAGCATTTT
CDR3 protein: CASSLRDPGDEPQHF
J gene: TRBJ1-5
clone size: once
V gene: TRBV7-2
D gene: .

CDR3 DNA: TGTGCCATCAGTGAGTCCCGGGAGGGGGCGCCCCGGGAGACCCAGTACTTC
CDR3 protein: CAISESREGAPRETQYF
J gene: TRBJ2-5
clone size: once
V gene: TRBV10-3
D gene: .

CDR3 DNA: TGTGCCAGCAGCTTATTCAACAGGGTGGTGAACACTGAAGCTTTCTTT
CDR3 protein: CASSLFNRVVNTEAFF
J gene: TRBJ1-1
clone size: .
V gene: TRBV13
D gene: .

CDR3 DNA: TGTGCCAGCAGCGGAACCGGGACAGGGGTGTATGGCTACACCTTC
CDR3 protein: CASSGTGTGVYGYTF
J gene: TRBJ1-2
clone size: .
V gene: TRBV9
D gene: TRBD1

CDR3 DNA: TGTGCCAGCAGCCCAGGACAGACCTACGAGCAGTACTTC
CDR3 protein: CASSPGQTYEQYF
J gene: TRBJ2-7
clone size: .
V gene: TRBV6-5
D gene: .

CDR3 DNA: TGTGCCAGCAGCTCCGCCTACGGACTAGCGGGGGGTAAGGCAGATACGCAGTATTTT
CDR3 protein: CASSSAYGLAGGKADTQYF
J gene: TRBJ2-3
clone size: .
V gene: TRBV5-4
D gene: TRBD2

CDR3 DNA: TGCGCCAGCAGTGGGACAGAGGTCCCCTCGAGGGCTTTCTTT
CDR3 protein: CASSGTEVPSRAFF
J gene: TRBJ1-1
clone size: .
V gene: TRBV10-2
D gene: .

CDR3 DNA: TGCAGCGTTGGGCAGGTTACAGATACGCAGTATTTT
CDR3 protein: CSVGQVTDTQYF
J gene: TRBJ2-3
clone size: .
V gene: TRBV29-1
D gene: .

CDR3 DNA: TGTGCCAGCAGCTTTACCCCGTCCGGCGAGCAGTACTTC
CDR3 protein: CASSFTPSGEQYF
J gene: TRBJ2-7
clone size: .
V gene: TRBV7-3
D gene: .

CDR3 DNA: TGTGCCAGCAGCCGCGGGGGGGATAGGGAGACCCAGTACTTC
CDR3 protein: CASSRGGDRETQYF
J gene: TRBJ2-5
clone size: .
V gene: TRBV7-2
D gene: TRBD2

CDR3 DNA: TGTGCCAGTAGTATAGGCCCGAAGGTCCGACAGGGGACCTATAATTCACCCCTCCACTTT
CDR3 protein: CASSIGPKVRQGTYNSPLHF
J gene: TRBJ1-6
clone size: .
V gene: TRBV19
D gene: TRBD1

CDR3 DNA: TGTGCCAGCAGCCAAGAAAGCGGGCGGGGGGGTAATTCACCCCTCCACTTT
CDR3 protein: CASSQESGRGGNSPLHF
J gene: TRBJ1-6
clone size: few
V gene: TRBV4-2
D gene: .

CDR3 DNA: TGTGCCATCAGTGAGTCGAAACGGCTTGACAGTTTGTTTGGCTACACCTTC
CDR3 protein: CAISESKRLDSLFGYTF
J gene: TRBJ1-2
clone size: .
V gene: TRBV10-3
D gene: .

CDR3 DNA: TGTGCCACGCGGGGGGATAACTATGGCTACACCTTC
CDR3 protein: CATRGDNYGYTF
J gene: TRBJ1-2
clone size: .
V gene: TRBV2
D gene: .

CDR3 DNA: TGTGCCATCAGTCCCGGACTAGCGGGGGGGCGGGAGACCCAGTACTTC
CDR3 protein: CAISPGLAGGRETQYF
J gene: TRBJ2-5
clone size: few
V gene: TRBV10-3
D gene: TRBD2

CDR3 DNA: TGTGCCAGCAAGGAGACAGGGTGGACAGATACGCAGTATTTT
CDR3 protein: CASKETGWTDTQYF
J gene: TRBJ2-3
clone size: .
V gene: TRBV2
D gene: TRBD1

CDR3 DNA: TGCGCCAGCAGCATGACTAGCGGGGTAGAGACCCAGTACTTC
CDR3 protein: CASSMTSGVETQYF
J gene: TRBJ2-5
clone size: few
V gene: TRBV5-1
D gene: TRBD2

CDR3 DNA: TGTGCCAGCAGTTACTCCTGGGGTAGCGGGGAAGAGACCCAGTACTTC
CDR3 protein: CASSYSWGSGEETQYF
J gene: TRBJ2-5
clone size: .
V gene: TRBV6-5
D gene: TRBD2

CDR3 DNA: TGTGCCAGCAGCGTAGGAGGAGGCGGTGAAAAACTGTTTTTT
CDR3 protein: CASSVGGGGEKLFF
J gene: TRBJ1-4
clone size: .
V gene: TRBV9
D gene: .

CDR3 DNA: TGTGCCAGCACCAGAAGCGAGGAGTACACTGAAGCTTTCTTT
CDR3 protein: CASTRSEEYTEAFF
J gene: TRBJ1-1
clone size: .
V gene: TRBV6-1
D gene: .

CDR3 DNA: TGTGCCAGCAGCGTTGACGCGGTTCCCTACGAGCAGTACTTC
CDR3 protein: CASSVDAVPYEQYF
J gene: TRBJ2-7
clone size: .
V gene: TRBV9
D gene: .

CDR3 DNA: TGTGCCAGCAGTTCCGGGACAGGGGTTGAAAAACTGTTTTTT
CDR3 protein: CASSSGTGVEKLFF
J gene: TRBJ1-4
clone size: .
V gene: TRBV5-8
D gene: TRBD1

CDR3 DNA: TGTGCCAGTAGGCGGGTAGGCGTCGCTGAAGCTTTCTTT
CDR3 protein: CASRRVGVAEAFF
J gene: TRBJ1-1
clone size: .
V gene: TRBV19
D gene: .

CDR3 DNA: TGTGCCAGTAGTATAGGACTAGCGGGGGGCCGGAACACCGGGGAGCTGTTTTTT
CDR3 protein: CASSIGLAGGRNTGELFF
J gene: TRBJ2-2
clone size: .
V gene: TRBV19
D gene: TRBD2

CDR3 DNA: TGTGCCAGTAGTAAACCAGGGGGCGCGGGTCAGCCCCAGCATTTT
CDR3 protein: CASSKPGGAGQPQHF
J gene: TRBJ1-5
clone size: .
V gene: TRBV19
D gene: TRBD1

CDR3 DNA: TGTGCCAGCAGCGTAACAACAGGGGTTGTCAATCAGCCCCAGCATTTT
CDR3 protein: CASSVTTGVVNQPQHF
J gene: TRBJ1-5
clone size: few
V gene: TRBV7-8
D gene: TRBD1

CDR3 DNA: TGTGCCAGCAGGCCGCAGGGCCTCAACACTGAAGCTTTCTTT
CDR3 protein: CASRPQGLNTEAFF
J gene: TRBJ1-1
clone size: .
V gene: TRBV11-1
D gene: .

CDR3 DNA: TGTGCCAGCAGTGCTAGCGGGGGGGCCGGGGAGCTGTTTTTT
CDR3 protein: CASSASGGAGELFF
J gene: TRBJ2-2
clone size: .
V gene: TRBV2
D gene: TRBD2

CDR3 DNA: TGTGCTAGTGGTTTCGCTCCGGGACAGGGACGGCACAATGAGCAGTTCTTC
CDR3 protein: CASGFAPGQGRHNEQFF
J gene: TRBJ2-1
clone size: .
V gene: TRBV12-5
D gene: TRBD1

CDR3 DNA: TGCGCCAGCAGCTTGGTAGGGGGCGGTGGCTATGGCTACACCTTC
CDR3 protein: CASSLVGGGGYGYTF
J gene: TRBJ1-2
clone size: .
V gene: TRBV5-1
D gene: TRBD1

CDR3 DNA: TGTGCCAGCAGCCCGGACAGGGCGGTCGAGCAGTACTTC
CDR3 protein: CASSPDRAVEQYF
J gene: TRBJ2-7
clone size: .
V gene: TRBV4-2
D gene: TRBD1

CDR3 DNA: TGCGCCAGCAGCTTGGGGGCCAGTCAGAACTATGGCTACACCTTC
CDR3 protein: CASSLGASQNYGYTF
J gene: TRBJ1-2
clone size: .
V gene: TRBV5-1
D gene: .

CDR3 DNA: TGTGCCAGCAGCACCTCACTAGGGAGCGGGGAGCTGTTTTTT
CDR3 protein: CASSTSLGSGELFF
J gene: TRBJ2-2
clone size: .
V gene: TRBV7-7
D gene: .

CDR3 DNA: TGTGCCAGCAGTGATCCCGGGACAGGGGACGAGCAGTACTTC
CDR3 protein: CASSDPGTGDEQYF
J gene: TRBJ2-7
clone size: .
V gene: TRBV6-1
D gene: TRBD1

CDR3 DNA: TGCAGTGCTCCTCGAGCCGGGGAGCTGTTTTTT
CDR3 protein: CSAPRAGELFF
J gene: TRBJ2-2
clone size: once
V gene: TRBV20-1
D gene: .

CDR3 DNA: TGTGCCAGCAGTGTACGGGTTGGTCAGCCCCAGCATTTT
CDR3 protein: CASSVRVGQPQHF
J gene: TRBJ1-5
clone size: once
V gene: TRBV7-2
D gene: .

CDR3 DNA: TGTGCCAGCAGTCTCTTCGAGGGCCACCCCCCGGAGCTGTTTTTT
CDR3 protein: CASSLFEGHPPELFF
J gene: TRBJ2-2
clone size: .
V gene: TRBV27
D gene: .

CDR3 DNA: TGTGCCAGCAGCCCCAGGAAAGATCAGCCCCAGCATTTT
CDR3 protein: CASSPRKDQPQHF
J gene: TRBJ1-5
clone size: .
V gene: TRBV7-2
D gene: .

CDR3 DNA: TGTGCCAGCACCCGCGGCTCAGCCTTAGATACGCAGTATTTT
CDR3 protein: CASTRGSALDTQYF
J gene: TRBJ2-3
clone size: .
V gene: TRBV7-2
D gene: .

CDR3 DNA: TGTGCCAGCAGCCTACGGGGGGCCAACACCGGGGAGCTGTTTTTT
CDR3 protein: CASSLRGANTGELFF
J gene: TRBJ2-2
clone size: .
V gene: TRBV4-2
D gene: .

CDR3 DNA: TGTGCCAGCAGTGAGGGGGCGAGGTCGACGCCCCAGCATTTT
CDR3 protein: CASSEGARSTPQHF
J gene: TRBJ1-5
clone size: once
V gene: TRBV6-4
D gene: .

CDR3 DNA: TGTGCCAGCAGTGTTTGGGGCAGGGGATCCACTGAAGCTTTCTTT
CDR3 protein: CASSVWGRGSTEAFF
J gene: TRBJ1-1
clone size: .
V gene: TRBV2
D gene: .

CDR3 DNA: TGTGCCAGCAGGACTAGCGGGGTAGAGACCCAGTACTTC
CDR3 protein: CASRTSGVETQYF
J gene: TRBJ2-5
clone size: .
V gene: TRBV6-5
D gene: TRBD2

CDR3 DNA: TGTGCCAGCAGCCCCTCTAGGATTGAGCAGTTCTTC
CDR3 protein: CASSPSRIEQFF
J gene: TRBJ2-1
clone size: .
V gene: TRBV14
D gene: .

CDR3 DNA: TGTGCCAGCAGCCCGGGCAGGGGCGTCAATCAGCCCCAGCATTTT
CDR3 protein: CASSPGRGVNQPQHF
J gene: TRBJ1-5
clone size: .
V gene: TRBV11-2
D gene: .